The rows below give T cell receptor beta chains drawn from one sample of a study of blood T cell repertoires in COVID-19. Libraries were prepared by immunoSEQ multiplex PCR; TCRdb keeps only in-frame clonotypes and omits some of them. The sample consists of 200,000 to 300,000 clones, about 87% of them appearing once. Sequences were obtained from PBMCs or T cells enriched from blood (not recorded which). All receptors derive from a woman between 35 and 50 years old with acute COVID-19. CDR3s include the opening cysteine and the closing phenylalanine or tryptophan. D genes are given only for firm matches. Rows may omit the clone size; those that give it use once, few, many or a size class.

CDR3 DNA: TGCGCCAGCAGCTTGGTGGCTAGCTACAATGAGCAGTTCTTC
CDR3 protein: CASSLVASYNEQFF
J gene: TRBJ2-1
V gene: TRBV5-1
CDR3 length: 14
clone size: .
D gene: .

CDR3 DNA: TGTGCCAGCTCGGCGACTAGCGGGCTGTACGAGCAGTACTTC
CDR3 protein: CASSATSGLYEQYF
J gene: TRBJ2-7
V gene: TRBV3-1/TRBV3-2
CDR3 length: 14
clone size: .
D gene: TRBD2

CDR3 DNA: TGTGCCAGCAGCACAGGGAACAATTCACCCCTCCACTTT
CDR3 protein: CASSTGNNSPLHF
J gene: TRBJ1-6
V gene: TRBV6-5
CDR3 length: 13
clone size: .
D gene: .

CDR3 DNA: TGTGCCAGTGGGACTAGTGCGGAGGATGAGCAGTTCTTC
CDR3 protein: CASGTSAEDEQFF
J gene: TRBJ2-1
V gene: TRBV12-3/TRBV12-4
CDR3 length: 13
clone size: .
D gene: TRBD2

CDR3 DNA: TGTGCCACCAGTGATTGGGGACGGGAGGAGATCTCCTACAATGAGCAGTTCTTC
CDR3 protein: CATSDWGREEISYNEQFF
J gene: TRBJ2-1
V gene: TRBV24-1
CDR3 length: 18
clone size: few
D gene: TRBD2

CDR3 DNA: TGTGCCAGCGGCCCAAGCGGGATGACCTACAATGAGCAGTTCTTC
CDR3 protein: CASGPSGMTYNEQFF
J gene: TRBJ2-1
V gene: TRBV19
CDR3 length: 15
clone size: few
D gene: TRBD2

CDR3 DNA: TGTGCCTGGAGTGTAGTAGCTAGCGGGAGTAACAATGAGCAGTTCTTC
CDR3 protein: CAWSVVASGSNNEQFF
J gene: TRBJ2-1
V gene: TRBV30
CDR3 length: 16
clone size: .
D gene: TRBD2

CDR3 DNA: TGTGCCAGCTCGGGGGAAAAAAACACCATATATTTT
CDR3 protein: CASSGEKNTIYF
J gene: TRBJ1-3
V gene: TRBV19
CDR3 length: 12
clone size: .
D gene: .

CDR3 DNA: TGTGCCCGTAACGCGGGGCCGCTCTCTGGAAACACCATATATTTT
CDR3 protein: CARNAGPLSGNTIYF
J gene: TRBJ1-3
V gene: TRBV30
CDR3 length: 15
clone size: .
D gene: .

CDR3 DNA: TGTGCCAGTAGTCAGAGACTAGTACTCGCCGATCAAGAGACCCAGTACTTC
CDR3 protein: CASSQRLVLADQETQYF
J gene: TRBJ2-5
V gene: TRBV19
CDR3 length: 17
clone size: once
D gene: .

CDR3 DNA: TGTGCCAGCAGTGAAGGCGTGGGACAGGGCTATGGCTACACCTTC
CDR3 protein: CASSEGVGQGYGYTF
J gene: TRBJ1-2
V gene: TRBV2
CDR3 length: 15
clone size: .
D gene: TRBD1

CDR3 DNA: TGTGCCAGCAGCTTAAACCTACTTAACTATGGCTACACCTTC
CDR3 protein: CASSLNLLNYGYTF
J gene: TRBJ1-2
V gene: TRBV14
CDR3 length: 14
clone size: .
D gene: .